Listed below are T cell receptor beta chains from one sample, sequenced in a study of T cells in Graves' hyperthyroidism and ophthalmopathy. TCRdb passed the multiplex PCR reads through MiXCR, listing each CDR3 protein once. The data contain 750,000 to 900,000 distinct CDR3 sequences, about two fifths of them seen just once; the ten biggest clones take up 7% to 10%. Sequencing used blood. The receptors were gathered from a man younger than 35 with Graves' hyperthyroidism. CDR3s include the opening cysteine and the closing phenylalanine or tryptophan. Fields, in order: J gene, clone size, V gene, D gene, CDR3 protein, CDR3 DNA. D genes are given only for firm matches. Where a row states a size, it is once, few, many or the class of an expanded clone; other rows omit it.

TRBJ2-5	-	TRBV29-1	TRBD2	CSVAQRDHTGEETQYF	TGCAGCGTTGCCCAGCGGGATCACACCGGGGAAGAGACCCAGTACTTC
TRBJ1-4	many	TRBV7-9	-	CASSLLQGNEKLFF	TGTGCCAGCAGCTTATTACAGGGCAACGAAAAACTGTTTTTT
TRBJ2-2	-	TRBV7-2	-	CASSQGQAFGELFF	TGCGCCAGCAGCCAAGGGCAAGCTTTTGGGGAGCTGTTTTTT
TRBJ1-4	many	TRBV29-1	-	CSARPGRSNEKLFF	TGCAGCGCCCGCCCGGGCAGGTCTAATGAAAAACTGTTTTTT
TRBJ2-7	many	TRBV29-1	-	CSVEGDGEQYF	TGCAGCGTTGAAGGAGATGGCGAGCAGTACTTC
TRBJ1-3	few	TRBV7-2	-	CASSLLNTGNTIYF	TGTGCCAGCAGCTTACTCAACACTGGAAACACCATATATTTT
TRBJ1-1	-	TRBV14	-	CASSQSLLGGPEAFF	TGTGCCAGCAGCCAGAGCTTATTGGGAGGGCCGGAAGCTTTCTTT
TRBJ2-7	-	TRBV19	TRBD2	CASSIIAGTSSYEQYF	TGTGCCAGTAGTATCATAGCGGGGACGAGCTCCTACGAGCAGTACTTC
TRBJ2-7	once	TRBV6-5	-	CASSLVGRTYEQYF	TGTGCCAGCAGTTTAGTCGGGCGAACCTACGAGCAGTACTTC
TRBJ2-5	-	TRBV6-6	TRBD1	CASSYLGQQETQYF	TGTGCCAGCAGTTATTTGGGACAGCAAGAGACCCAGTACTTC
TRBJ2-7	few	TRBV20-1	-	CSATTGSYEQYF	TGCAGTGCGACGACAGGCTCCTACGAGCAGTACTTC
TRBJ1-1	-	TRBV6-6	-	CASSRDFTEAFF	TGTGCCAGCAGTCGGGATTTCACTGAAGCTTTCTTT
TRBJ2-7	-	TRBV12-3/TRBV12-4	-	CASSLGPQGGEQYF	TGTGCCAGCAGTTTGGGCCCCCAGGGAGGCGAGCAGTACTTC
TRBJ1-5	-	TRBV12-3/TRBV12-4	TRBD1	CASSLEQGDQPQHF	TGTGCCAGCAGTTTAGAACAGGGGGATCAGCCCCAGCATTTT
TRBJ1-2	many	TRBV12-3/TRBV12-4	-	CASSPALYGYTF	TGTGCCAGCAGTCCGGCTCTCTATGGCTACACCTTC
TRBJ2-5	-	TRBV7-9	TRBD2	CASSQRLANQETQYF	TGTGCCAGCAGCCAACGACTAGCGAACCAAGAGACCCAGTACTTC
TRBJ1-1	few	TRBV5-6	-	CASSLDRPRIMNTEAFF	TGTGCCAGCAGTTTGGACAGACCGCGAATCATGAACACTGAAGCTTTCTTT
TRBJ1-5	few	TRBV19	-	CASSIDAVSGASNQPQHF	TGTGCCAGTAGTATAGATGCGGTATCGGGAGCTAGCAATCAGCCCCAGCATTTT
TRBJ2-7	many	TRBV29-1	TRBD2	CSVEALPTSGRTYEQYF	TGCAGCGTTGAAGCCCTCCCAACTAGCGGGAGAACGTACGAGCAGTACTTC
TRBJ2-5	-	TRBV7-9	-	CASSRSLGLQETQYF	TGTGCCAGCAGCCGATCGCTGGGACTGCAAGAGACCCAGTACTTC
TRBJ1-1	-	TRBV24-1	TRBD1	CATIRGGTGSEAFF	TGTGCCACCATACGAGGAGGGACAGGGAGTGAAGCTTTCTTT
TRBJ2-7	-	TRBV6-5	-	CASNPEGLGYEQYF	TGTGCCAGCAATCCCGAGGGTTTGGGCTACGAGCAGTACTTC
TRBJ1-2	-	TRBV4-2	-	CASSPLGGDGYTF	TGTGCCAGCAGCCCTCTCGGGGGGGACGGCTACACCTTC